This TCR beta chain is drawn from a study of OX40 agonist ivuxolimab in advanced cancers. Study details: The study gave patients intravenous ivuxolimab at 0.01 to 10 mg/kg every 2 weeks.

Study-level findings and limits: The antigens recognized by the expanded peripheral T cells, that is their antigen specificity, were not determined.

This clone appeared once. Its antigen is unidentified. Here immunoSEQ multiplex PCR was the method, and the copy in TCRdb shows in-frame clones only, minus some. The table shows about 70,000 clones, with more than 70% occurring only once. This specimen consisted of CD4+ or CD8+ T cells sorted from blood, obtained in a trial of the OX40 agonist ivuxolimab. The clonotype comes from an adult with an advanced solid tumor such as melanoma, head and neck, liver or kidney cancer.

CDR3 sequence: CASSRLATDTQYF. In DNA form, the CDR3 reads TGTGCCAGCAGCAGACTAGCCACAGATACGCAGTATTTT. The chain carries TRBV6-5 and TRBJ2-3, with 7 bases identical to TRBD2. Germline CDR1 reads MNHEY; CDR2 reads SVGAGI. The junction had 2 bases not matched to a gene; V was cut back by 6 bases and J by 2 bases. The CDR3 is made up of 13 amino acids.